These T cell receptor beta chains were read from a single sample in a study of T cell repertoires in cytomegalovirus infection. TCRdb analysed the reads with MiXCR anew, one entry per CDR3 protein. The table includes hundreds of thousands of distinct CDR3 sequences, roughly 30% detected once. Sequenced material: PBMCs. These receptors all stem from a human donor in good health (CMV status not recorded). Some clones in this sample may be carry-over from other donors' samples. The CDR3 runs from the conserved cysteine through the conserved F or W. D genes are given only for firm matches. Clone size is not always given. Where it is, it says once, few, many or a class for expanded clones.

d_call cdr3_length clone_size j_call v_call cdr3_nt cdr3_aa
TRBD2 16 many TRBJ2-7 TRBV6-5 TGTGCCAGCCAAGAGAGGCGGGGGGGGCAAACCTACGAGCAGTACTTC CASQERRGGQTYEQYF
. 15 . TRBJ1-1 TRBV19 TGTGCCAGTAGTATACTGGGGGACACGAACACTGAAGCTTTCTTT CASSILGDTNTEAFF
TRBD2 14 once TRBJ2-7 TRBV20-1 TGCAGTGCTTTGACTAGCGGGGGGGCGGGGGAGCAGTACTTC CSALTSGGAGEQYF
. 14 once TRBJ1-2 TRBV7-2 TGTGCCAGCAGCTTAGCGGGGGGGATCTATGGCTACCCCTTC CASSLAGGIYGYPF
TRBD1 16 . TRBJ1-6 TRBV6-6 TGTGCCAGCAGCCCCCGGGGGGACAGGGGGACCTCACCCCTCCACTTT CASSPRGDRGTSPLHF
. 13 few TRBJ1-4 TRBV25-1 TGTGCCAGCAAGGGCGGGGCTAATGAAAAACTGTTTTTT CASKGGANEKLFF
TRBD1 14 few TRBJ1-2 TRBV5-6 TGTGCCAGCATACTTAGGGGGCAAACCTATGGCTACACCTTC CASILRGQTYGYTF
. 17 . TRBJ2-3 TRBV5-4 TGTGCCAGCAGCAAGGGGGGCGGCGGGGAGGGCACAGATACGCAGTATTTT CASSKGGGGEGTDTQYF
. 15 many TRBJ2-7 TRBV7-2 TGTGCCAGCAGCTTACAGGGGTTCGGCTCCTACGAGCAGTACTTC CASSLQGFGSYEQYF
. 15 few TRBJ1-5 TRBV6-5 TGTGCCAGCAGTTCTGGGTCAGGGAACAATCAGCCCCAGCATTTT CASSSGSGNNQPQHF
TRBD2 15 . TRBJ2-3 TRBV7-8 TGTGCCAGCAGCTTCCTGGAGCGGGGGGGAGATACGCAGTATTTT CASSFLERGGDTQYF
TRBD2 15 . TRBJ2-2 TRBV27 TGTGACAGCAGTTTGATTAGCGGGGAGACCGGGGAGCTGTTTTTT CDSSLISGETGELFF
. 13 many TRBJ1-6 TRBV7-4 TGTGCCAGCAGCTTAGGGCCGAGTGGACCCCTCCACTTT CASSLGPSGPLHF
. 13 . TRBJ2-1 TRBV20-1 TGCAGTGCCACACCAAGATCCTACAATGAGCAGTTCTTC CSATPRSYNEQFF
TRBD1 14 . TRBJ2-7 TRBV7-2 TGTGCCAGCAGCTTAGGACAGGGGGGCTACGTGCAGTACTTC CASSLGQGGYVQYF
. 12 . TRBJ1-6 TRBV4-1 TGCGCCAGCAGCCAAGATAAAGGGGGACTCCACTTT CASSQDKGGLHF
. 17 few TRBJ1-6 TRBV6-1 TGTGCCAGCAGTGACCCGACTCGACAGATAATGAATTCACCCCTCCACTTT CASSDPTRQIMNSPLHF
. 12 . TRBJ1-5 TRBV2 TGTGCCAGCAAGGGCAGGAGGCAGCCCCAGCATTTT CASKGRRQPQHF
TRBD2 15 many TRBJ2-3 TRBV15 TGTGCCACCAGCAAGGAGCGGGGAAGCACAGATACGCAGTATTTT CATSKERGSTDTQYF
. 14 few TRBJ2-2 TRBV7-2 TGTGCCAGCAGGGGGGGGGGCCGGGCCGGGGAGCTGTTTTTT CASRGGGRAGELFF
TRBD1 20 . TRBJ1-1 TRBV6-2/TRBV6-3 TGTGCCAGCAGTTACTCGAGGGGACAGGGTCTATTTTCTCAGGGGACTGAAGCTTTCTTT CASSYSRGQGLFSQGTEAFF
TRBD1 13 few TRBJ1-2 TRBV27 TGTGCCAGCAGCACTGGACAGGGCTTGGGCTACACCTTC CASSTGQGLGYTF
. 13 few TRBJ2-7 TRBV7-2 TGTGCCAGCAGCTTCGACAGTAACTACGAGCAGTACTTC CASSFDSNYEQYF
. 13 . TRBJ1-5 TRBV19 TGTGCCAGTAGTATCGGGGGCAATCAGCCCCAGCATTTT CASSIGGNQPQHF
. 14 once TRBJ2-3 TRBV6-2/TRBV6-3 TGTGCCAGCAGCCGCGTACAGATCACAGATGCGCAGTATTTT CASSRVQITDAQYF
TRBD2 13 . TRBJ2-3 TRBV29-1 TGCAGCGTTGCGGGGGGGACCACAGATACGCAGTATTTT CSVAGGTTDTQYF
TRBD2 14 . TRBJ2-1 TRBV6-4 TGTGCCAGCAGTGAAATGCCTAGCGGGTACTCACAGTTCTTC CASSEMPSGYSQFF
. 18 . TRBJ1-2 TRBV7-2 TGTGCCAGCAGCTTCCCTAGCGCTAGCGAATGGCTAAGCTATGGCTACACCTTC CASSFPSASEWLSYGYTF
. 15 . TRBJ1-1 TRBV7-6 TGTGCCAGCAGCTCGGACGTGACGGGGAACACTGAAGCTTTCTTT CASSSDVTGNTEAFF
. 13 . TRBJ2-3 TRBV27 TGTGCCAGCACGGCCTCCCACACAGATACGCAGTATTTT CASTASHTDTQYF
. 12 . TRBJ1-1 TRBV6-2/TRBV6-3 TGTGCCAGCAGTACAGGGCGGGCTGAAGCTTTCTTT CASSTGRAEAFF
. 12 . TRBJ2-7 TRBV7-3 TGTTCCAGCAGCCCTACTGTTGGTGAGCAGTACTTC CSSSPTVGEQYF
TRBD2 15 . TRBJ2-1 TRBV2 TGTGCCAGCAGTCGACTAGCGGCCGACTCCAAGGAGACGTTCTTC CASSRLAADSKETFF
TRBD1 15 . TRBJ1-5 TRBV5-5 TGTGCCAGCAGCGCCCAGGGGGCCGGCAATCAGCCCCAGCATTTT CASSAQGAGNQPQHF
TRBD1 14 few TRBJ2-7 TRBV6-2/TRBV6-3 TGTGCCAGCAGCGAGGGACAGGGACTACGAGAGCAGTACTTC CASSEGQGLREQYF
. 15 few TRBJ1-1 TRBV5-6 TGTGCCAGCAGCTTGGTGTTGTGGCCGAACACTGAAGCTTTCTTT CASSLVLWPNTEAFF
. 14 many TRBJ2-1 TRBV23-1 TGCGCCAAGCCGGGTCCATCCTCCTACAATGAGCAGTTCTTC CAKPGPSSYNEQFF
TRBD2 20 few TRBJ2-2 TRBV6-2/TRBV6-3 TGTGCCAGCAGTCACCCGGGACTAGCGGGAGGCACCCAGATATACGGGGAGCTGTTTTTT CASSHPGLAGGTQIYGELFF
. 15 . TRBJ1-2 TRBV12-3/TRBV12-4 TGTGCCAGCAGTCCCGGACAGCCCGGCAACTATGGCTACACCTTC CASSPGQPGNYGYTF
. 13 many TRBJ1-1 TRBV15 TGTGCCACCAGCTCACCATTTGCCTCCCTGGTTTTCTTT CATSSPFASLVFF
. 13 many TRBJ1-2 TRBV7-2 TGTGCCAGCATGGACGGTTCTAACTATGGCTACACCTTC CASMDGSNYGYTF
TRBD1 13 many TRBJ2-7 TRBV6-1 TGTGCCAGCAGTGAACCTACAGGGGACGAGCAGTACTTC CASSEPTGDEQYF
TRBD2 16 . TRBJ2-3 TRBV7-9 TGTGCCAGCAGCTCTATAGCGGGGGCCAACACAGATACGCAGTATTTT CASSSIAGANTDTQYF
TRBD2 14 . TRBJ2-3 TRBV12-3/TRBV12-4 TGTGCCAGCACCCTAGCGGGGAATACAGATACGCAGTATTTT CASTLAGNTDTQYF
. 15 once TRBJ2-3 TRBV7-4 TGTGCCAGCAGCTTAACCGGGGAAAGCACAGATACGCAGTATTTT CASSLTGESTDTQYF
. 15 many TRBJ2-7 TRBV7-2 TGTGCCAGCAGCTTAGTGTCCGGGACCCCCGTCGAGCAGTACTTC CASSLVSGTPVEQYF
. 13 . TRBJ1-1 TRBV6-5 TGTGCCAGCAGTTACAAATTTGGGGTAGAAGCTTTCTTT CASSYKFGVEAFF
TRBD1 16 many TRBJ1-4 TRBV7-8 TGTGCCAGCAGCTCCCCCAGTGGACAGGGGTTCGAAAAACTGTTTTTT CASSSPSGQGFEKLFF
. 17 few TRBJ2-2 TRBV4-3 TGCGCCAGCAGCCAAGTCGCCCGGGGGGCGGTCACCGGGGAGCTGTTTTTT CASSQVARGAVTGELFF
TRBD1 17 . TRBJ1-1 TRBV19 TGTGCCAGTAGTATCCCGGGACAGGGGATAGGGGGCACTGAAGCTTTCTTT CASSIPGQGIGGTEAFF
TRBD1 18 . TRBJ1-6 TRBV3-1 TGTGCCAGCAGCCAAAACAGGGGGGCGCCGTCCTATAATTCACCCCTCCACTTT CASSQNRGAPSYNSPLHF
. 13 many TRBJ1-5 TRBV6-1 TGTGCCAGCACTACAGGACAGAATCAGCCCCAGCATTTT CASTTGQNQPQHF
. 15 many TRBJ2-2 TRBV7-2 TGTGCCAGCAGCCCCCGGGGCGGGTACACCGGGGAGCTGTTTTTT CASSPRGGYTGELFF
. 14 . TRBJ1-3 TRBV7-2 TGTGCCAGCTGCCCTACAGGATCGGGAAACACCATATATTTT CASCPTGSGNTIYF
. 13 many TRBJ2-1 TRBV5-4 TGTGCCAGCAGCCAAGGGGCGTCTCGTGAGCAGTTCTTC CASSQGASREQFF
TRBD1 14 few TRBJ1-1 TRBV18 TGTGCCAGCTCACCCAGAGGGACAGGCGATGAAGCTTTCTTT CASSPRGTGDEAFF
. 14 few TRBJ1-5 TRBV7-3 TGTGCCAGCAGCCTGGGGGGGGGGGGCGAGCCCCAGCATTTT CASSLGGGGEPQHF
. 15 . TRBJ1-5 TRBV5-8 TGTGCCAGCAGACATGGACAAACCGGGTATCAGCCCCAGCATTTT CASRHGQTGYQPQHF
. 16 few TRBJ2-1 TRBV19 TGTGCCAGTAGTCGGTGGACAGCAAGCTCCTACAATGAGCAGTTCTTC CASSRWTASSYNEQFF
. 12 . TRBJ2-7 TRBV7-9 TGTGCCAGCAGCTGGAATTCTTGGGAGCAGTACTTC CASSWNSWEQYF